This TCR beta chain was recorded in a study of identical twins. General study findings and limits: The models systematically underestimated how much out-of-frame TCR alpha was shared in monozygotic twins. Sequences that were out-of-frame, alpha and twin-shared displayed an excess of low generation probability. High-abundance cord blood beta clonotypes had fewer insertions; memory repertoires showed none.

This clonotype was found many times. Its antigen is currently unknown. Carrying unique molecular identifiers, the cDNA also gained a universal primer site through template switching. TCRdb re-analysed the 5' RACE reads in MiXCR, keeping a single row per CDR3 protein. The data hold some 560,000 distinct CDR3 sequences, with 7.5% to 10% observed a single time. Germline CDR1 is SGHRS and CDR2 is YFSETQ. The V end lost 1 base, the J end lost 0 bases, and 14 bases lay between the germline ends. This CDR3 has 16 amino acids. This sample also belongs to another study, concerning yellow fever vaccine responses in identical twins.

The sequence derives from a woman between 18 and 29 years old in good health. Sequencing was carried out using PBMCs. The chain carries TRBV5-1 and TRBJ2-7; D is undetermined. The CDR3 region is CASSLTASEISYEQYF. The CDR3 region has the DNA TGCGCCAGCAGCTTGACAGCGTCGGAGATCTCCTACGAGCAGTACTTC.